This T cell receptor (beta chain) comes out of a study of blood T cell repertoires in COVID-19. As for the study in general: Italy, Spain and the United States were the sources of the convalescent and acute COVID-19 samples. The analysed material was cDNA or gDNA that came from T cells, B-cell-depleted T cells, or PBMCs.

The CDR3 totals 14 residues. V was shortened by 2 bases and J by 4 bases, with 9 bases between the two germline ends. Germline assignment: CDR1 SGHRS and CDR2 YFSETQ. Under the authors' procedure: Researchers report that nucleated cell counts were estimated from reference gene primer amplification. Using immunoSEQ multiplex PCR, the repertoire was profiled, and TCRdb retains in-frame clones only, with some absent. The V and J calls and clone size are taken from that table; D and trimming were inferred from the DNA. The sample has some 240,000 clones, around 90% seen once. The chain couples TRBV5-1 to TRBJ1-4; perhaps TRBD1 as D (6 bases). The sequenced sample was peripheral blood. The sequence was obtained from a man between 60 and 75 years old who had recovered from COVID-19. The CDR3 DNA sequence: TGCGCCAGCAGCTTTGGACAGCTTAATGAAAAACTGTTTTTT. The encoded protein is CASSFGQLNEKLFF.